This T cell receptor beta chain was recorded in a study of cytomegalovirus exposure and HLA in healthy donors. Study-level findings and limits: Cytomegalovirus status, reportedly, was diagnosed with high specificity and sensitivity by the classifier.

From the approximately 120-subject validation cohort, which was separate from the roughly 690-subject first cohort, the donors were drawn. Germline CDR1 reads SGHVS; CDR2 reads FQNEAQ. With V trimmed by 1 base and J by 4 bases, 2 bases remained unmatched. The CDR3 contains 14 residues. On this clone: Its antigen remains unknown.

The method was immunoSEQ multiplex PCR; TCRdb's version includes in-frame clones alone and lacks a portion of them. The sample has under 200,000 clones, about nine tenths seen once; the top ten hold approximately 10%. This TCR was recovered from a woman under 30 in good health and CMV-seropositive. The sample was PBMCs. The genes are TRBV7-8 and TRBJ1-2; TRBD1 aligns across 8 bases. The CDR3 here is CASSLGDRSYGYTF. The CDR3, as DNA: TGTGCCAGCAGCTTAGGGGACAGGAGCTATGGCTACACCTTC.